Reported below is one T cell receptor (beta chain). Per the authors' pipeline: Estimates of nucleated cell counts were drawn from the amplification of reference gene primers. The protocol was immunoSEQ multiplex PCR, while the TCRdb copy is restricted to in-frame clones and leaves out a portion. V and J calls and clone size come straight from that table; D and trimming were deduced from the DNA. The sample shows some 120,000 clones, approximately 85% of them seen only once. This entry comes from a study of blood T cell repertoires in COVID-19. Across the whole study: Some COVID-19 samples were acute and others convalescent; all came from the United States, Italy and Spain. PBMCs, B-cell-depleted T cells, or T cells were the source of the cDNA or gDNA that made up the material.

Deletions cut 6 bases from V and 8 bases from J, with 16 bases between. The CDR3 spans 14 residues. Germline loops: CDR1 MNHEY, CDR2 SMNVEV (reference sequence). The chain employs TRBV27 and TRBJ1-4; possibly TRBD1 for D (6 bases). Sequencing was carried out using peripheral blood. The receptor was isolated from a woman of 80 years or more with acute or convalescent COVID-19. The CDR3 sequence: CASSRLTGREKLFF. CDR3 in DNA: TGTGCCAGCAGCCGCCTTACAGGGCGGGAAAAACTGTTTTTT.